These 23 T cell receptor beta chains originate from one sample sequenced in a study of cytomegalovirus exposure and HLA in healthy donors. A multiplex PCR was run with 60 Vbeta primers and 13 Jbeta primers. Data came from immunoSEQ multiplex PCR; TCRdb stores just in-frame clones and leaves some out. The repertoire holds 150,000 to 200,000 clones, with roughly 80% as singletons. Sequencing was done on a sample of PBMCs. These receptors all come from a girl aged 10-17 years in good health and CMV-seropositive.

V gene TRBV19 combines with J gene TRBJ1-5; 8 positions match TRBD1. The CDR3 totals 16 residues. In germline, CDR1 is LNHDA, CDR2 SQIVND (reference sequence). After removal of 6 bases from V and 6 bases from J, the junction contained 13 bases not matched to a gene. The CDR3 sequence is CASRALTGARSQPQHF. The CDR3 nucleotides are TGTGCCAGTAGAGCACTGACAGGGGCGCGGAGTCAGCCCCAGCATTTT.

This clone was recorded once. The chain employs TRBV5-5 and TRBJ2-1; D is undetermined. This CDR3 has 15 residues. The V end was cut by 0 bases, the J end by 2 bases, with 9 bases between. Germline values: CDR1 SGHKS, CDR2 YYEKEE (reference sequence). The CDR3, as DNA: TGTGCCAGCAGCTTGGGTCTAGGAACCTACAATGAGCAGTTCTTC. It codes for CASSLGLGTYNEQFF.

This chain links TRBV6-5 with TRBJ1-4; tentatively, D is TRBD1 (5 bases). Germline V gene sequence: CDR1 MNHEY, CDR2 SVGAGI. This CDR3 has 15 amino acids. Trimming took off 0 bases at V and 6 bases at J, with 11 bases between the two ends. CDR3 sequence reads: CASSYSSRADEKLFF. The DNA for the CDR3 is TGTGCCAGCAGTTACTCGTCCAGGGCAGATGAAAAACTGTTTTTT.

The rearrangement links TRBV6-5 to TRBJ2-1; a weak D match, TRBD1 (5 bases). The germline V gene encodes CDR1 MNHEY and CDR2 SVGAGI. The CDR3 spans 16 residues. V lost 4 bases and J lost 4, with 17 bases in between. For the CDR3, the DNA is TGTGCCAGCAGTTTCGCGGACACGCCGCTATACAATGAGCAGTTCTTC. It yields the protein CASSFADTPLYNEQFF.

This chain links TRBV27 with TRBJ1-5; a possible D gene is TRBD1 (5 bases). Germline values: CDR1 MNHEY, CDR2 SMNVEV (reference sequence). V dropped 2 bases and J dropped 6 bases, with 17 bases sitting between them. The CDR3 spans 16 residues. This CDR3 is CASSLSRSGGVQPQHF. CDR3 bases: TGTGCCAGCAGTTTAAGTAGATCGGGGGGGGTTCAGCCCCAGCATTTT.

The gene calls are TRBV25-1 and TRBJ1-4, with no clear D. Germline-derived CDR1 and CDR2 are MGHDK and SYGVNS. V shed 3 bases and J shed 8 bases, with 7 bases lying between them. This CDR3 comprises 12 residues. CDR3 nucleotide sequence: TGTGCCAGCAGTGATAGCGCGGAAAAACTGTTTTTT. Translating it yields CASSDSAEKLFF.

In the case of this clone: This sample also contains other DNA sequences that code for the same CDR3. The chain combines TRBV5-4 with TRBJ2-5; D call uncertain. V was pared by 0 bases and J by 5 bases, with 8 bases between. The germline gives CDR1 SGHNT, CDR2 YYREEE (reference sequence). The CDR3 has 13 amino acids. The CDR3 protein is CASSLAGGETQYF. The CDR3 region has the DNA TGTGCCAGCAGCTTGGCAGGTGGCGAGACCCAGTACTTC.

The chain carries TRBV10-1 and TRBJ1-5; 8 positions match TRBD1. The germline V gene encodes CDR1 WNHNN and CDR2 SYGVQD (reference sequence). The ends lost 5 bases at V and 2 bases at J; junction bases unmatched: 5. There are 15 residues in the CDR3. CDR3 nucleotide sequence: TGCGCCAGCAGTCCCGGACAGGGAGGCAATCAGCCCCAGCATTTT. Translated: CASSPGQGGNQPQHF.

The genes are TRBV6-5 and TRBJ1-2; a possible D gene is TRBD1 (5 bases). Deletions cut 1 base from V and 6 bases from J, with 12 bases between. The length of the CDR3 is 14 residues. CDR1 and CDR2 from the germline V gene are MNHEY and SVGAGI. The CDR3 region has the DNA TGTGCCAGCAGTTACTGGGAGGGGAGCGATGGCTACACCTTC. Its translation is CASSYWEGSDGYTF.

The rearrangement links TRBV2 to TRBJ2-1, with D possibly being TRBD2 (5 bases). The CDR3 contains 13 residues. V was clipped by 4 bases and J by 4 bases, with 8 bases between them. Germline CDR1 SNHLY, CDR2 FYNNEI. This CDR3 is CASSGTGYNEQFF. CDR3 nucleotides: TGTGCCAGCAGTGGGACTGGATACAATGAGCAGTTCTTC.

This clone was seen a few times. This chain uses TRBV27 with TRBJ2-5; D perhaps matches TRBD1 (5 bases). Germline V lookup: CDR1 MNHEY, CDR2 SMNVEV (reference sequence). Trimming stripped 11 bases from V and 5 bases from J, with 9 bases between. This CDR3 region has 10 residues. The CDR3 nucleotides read TGTGCCCAGGGAAGGGAGACCCAGTACTTC. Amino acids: CAQGRETQYF.

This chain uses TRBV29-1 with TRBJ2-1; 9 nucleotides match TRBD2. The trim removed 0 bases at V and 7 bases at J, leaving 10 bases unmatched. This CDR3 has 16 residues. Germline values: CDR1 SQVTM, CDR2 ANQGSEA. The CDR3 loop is CSVEDHRLAEQNEQFF. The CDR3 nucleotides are TGCAGCGTTGAAGATCATAGACTAGCGGAACAAAATGAGCAGTTCTTC.

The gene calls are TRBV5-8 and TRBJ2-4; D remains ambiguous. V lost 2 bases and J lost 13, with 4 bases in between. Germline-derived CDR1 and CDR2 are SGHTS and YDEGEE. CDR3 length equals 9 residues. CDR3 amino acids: CASSLSQYF. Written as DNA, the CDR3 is TGTGCCAGCAGCTTATCACAGTACTTC.

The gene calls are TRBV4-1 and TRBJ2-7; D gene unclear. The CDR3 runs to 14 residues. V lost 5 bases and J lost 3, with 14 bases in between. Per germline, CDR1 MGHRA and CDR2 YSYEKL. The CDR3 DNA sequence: TGCGCCAGCAGCATAGCCCCCGGGTACTACGAGCAGTACTTC. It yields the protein CASSIAPGYYEQYF.

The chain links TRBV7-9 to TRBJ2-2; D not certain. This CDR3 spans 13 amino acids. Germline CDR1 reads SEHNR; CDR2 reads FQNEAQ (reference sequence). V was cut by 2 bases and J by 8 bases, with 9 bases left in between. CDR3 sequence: CASSLLSTGELFF. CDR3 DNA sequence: TGTGCCAGCAGCTTACTTAGTACTGGGGAGCTGTTTTTT.

This chain's CDR3 is CASSLYGGSSYNEQFF. For the CDR3, the DNA is TGCGCCAGCAGCTTGTATGGGGGCAGCTCCTACAATGAGCAGTTCTTC. This chain uses TRBV5-1 with TRBJ2-1, with TRBD1 as a possible D gene (6 bases). In germline, CDR1 is SGHRS, CDR2 YFSETQ. The CDR3 sequence is 16 residues long. V was pared by 1 base and J by 0 bases, with 11 bases between.

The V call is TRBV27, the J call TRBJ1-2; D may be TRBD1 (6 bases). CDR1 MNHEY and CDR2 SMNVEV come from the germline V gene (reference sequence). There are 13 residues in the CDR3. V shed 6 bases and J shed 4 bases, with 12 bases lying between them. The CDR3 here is CASRGALAYGYTF. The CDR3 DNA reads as TGTGCCAGCAGGGGGGCCTTGGCCTATGGCTACACCTTC.

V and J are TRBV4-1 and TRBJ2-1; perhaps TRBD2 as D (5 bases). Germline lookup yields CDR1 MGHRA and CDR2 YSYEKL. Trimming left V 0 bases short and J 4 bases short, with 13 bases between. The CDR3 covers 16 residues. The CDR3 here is CASSQDRGSWYNEQFF. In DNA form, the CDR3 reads TGCGCCAGCAGCCAAGACCGAGGGAGTTGGTACAATGAGCAGTTCTTC.

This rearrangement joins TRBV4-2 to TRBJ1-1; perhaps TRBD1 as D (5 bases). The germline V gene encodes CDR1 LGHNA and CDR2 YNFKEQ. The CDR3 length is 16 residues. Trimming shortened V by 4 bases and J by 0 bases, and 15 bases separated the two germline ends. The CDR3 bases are TGTGCCAGCAGCCTCGCCTACAGGTCTTTGAACACTGAAGCTTTCTTT. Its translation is CASSLAYRSLNTEAFF.

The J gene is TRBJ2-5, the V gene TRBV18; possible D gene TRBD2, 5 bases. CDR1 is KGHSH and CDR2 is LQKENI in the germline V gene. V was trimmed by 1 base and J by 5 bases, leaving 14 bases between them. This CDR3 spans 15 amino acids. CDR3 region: CASSPQAAGGETQYF. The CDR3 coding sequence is TGTGCCAGCTCACCACAGGCGGCAGGCGGGGAGACCCAGTACTTC.

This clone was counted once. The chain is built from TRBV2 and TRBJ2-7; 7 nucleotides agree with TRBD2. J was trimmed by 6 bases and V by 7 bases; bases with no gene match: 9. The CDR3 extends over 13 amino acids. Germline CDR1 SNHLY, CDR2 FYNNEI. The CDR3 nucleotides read TGTGCCAGCAAGAGGGGACTATTCTCCGAGCAGTACTTC. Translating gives CASKRGLFSEQYF.

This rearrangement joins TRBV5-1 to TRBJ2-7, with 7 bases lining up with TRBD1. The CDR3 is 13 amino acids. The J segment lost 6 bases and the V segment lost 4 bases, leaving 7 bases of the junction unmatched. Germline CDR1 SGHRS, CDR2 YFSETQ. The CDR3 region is CASSLGTVLEQYF. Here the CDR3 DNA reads TGCGCCAGCAGCCTCGGGACAGTTCTCGAGCAGTACTTC. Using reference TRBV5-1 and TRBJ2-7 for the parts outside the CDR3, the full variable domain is KAGVTQTPRYLIKTRGQQVTLSCSPISGHRSVSWYQQTPGQGLQFLFEYFSETQRNKGNFPGRFSGRQFSNSRSEMNVSTLELGDSALYLCASSLGTVLEQYFGPGTRLTVT.

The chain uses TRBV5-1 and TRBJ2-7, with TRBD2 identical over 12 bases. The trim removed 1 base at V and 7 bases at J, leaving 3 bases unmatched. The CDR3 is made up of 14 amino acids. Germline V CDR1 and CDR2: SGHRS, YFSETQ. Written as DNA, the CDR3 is TGCGCCAGCAGCTTGAGACTAGCGGGAGTTGAGCAGTACTTC. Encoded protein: CASSLRLAGVEQYF.